The TCR beta chain described here comes from a study of naive and memory T cell subsets. The beta constant-region primer was an equimolar mix of two oligonucleotides covering TRBC1 and TRBC2. Four rounds of PCR amplified the ligated cDNA using nested alpha and beta constant-region primers plus SP2. TCRdb used MiXCR to reprocess the UMI-ligation and nested PCR reads, holding one entry per CDR3 protein. This table has under 150,000 distinct CDR3 sequences, approximately 20% appearing once. This CDR3 has 17 residues. Germline assignment: CDR1 SNHLY and CDR2 FYNNEI. The V end was cut by 6 bases, the J end by 7 bases, with 25 bases between. General study findings and limits: Naive repertoires, especially CD8, held a few larger clonotypes, possibly memory cells re-expressing CD45RA.

Only a few counts were recorded for this clonotype. Its antigen is unknown. Sample: naive CD8+ T cells from blood. V is TRBV2 and J is TRBJ2-1; no firm D call. The source of this sequence is a human donor in good health. The CDR3 DNA is TGTGCCAGCAGAGGTAACAACCAATACGCCCCCAGAAATGAGCAGTTCTTC. Amino acid sequence: CASRGNNQYAPRNEQFF.